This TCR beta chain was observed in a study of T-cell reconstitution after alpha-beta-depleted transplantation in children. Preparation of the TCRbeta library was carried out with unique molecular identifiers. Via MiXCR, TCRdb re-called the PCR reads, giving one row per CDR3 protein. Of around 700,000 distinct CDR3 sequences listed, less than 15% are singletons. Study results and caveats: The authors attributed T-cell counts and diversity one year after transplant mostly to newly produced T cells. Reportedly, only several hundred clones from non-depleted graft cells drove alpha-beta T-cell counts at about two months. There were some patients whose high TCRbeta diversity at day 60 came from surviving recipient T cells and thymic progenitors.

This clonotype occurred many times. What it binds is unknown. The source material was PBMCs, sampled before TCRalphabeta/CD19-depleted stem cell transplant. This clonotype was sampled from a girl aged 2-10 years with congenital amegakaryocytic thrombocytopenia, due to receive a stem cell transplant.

The CDR3: CASSQGEGSSYEQYF. DNA of the CDR3: TGTGCCAGCAGTCAAGGGGAGGGAAGCTCCTACGAGCAGTACTTC. The chain employs TRBV12-3 or TRBV12-4 and TRBJ2-7; 7 nucleotides match TRBD2. J lost 0 bases, V lost 5 bases, and 7 bases had no gene match. This CDR3 contains 15 residues.